This TCR beta chain was observed in a study of T cells in Graves' hyperthyroidism and ophthalmopathy. The CDR3 covers 16 residues. RNA transcripts yielded amplified TCR beta CDR3 regions. When the TCR CDR3 underwent first-round RT-PCR, the HTBI primer set was used. TCRdb reprocessed the multiplex PCR reads with MiXCR, giving one entry per CDR3 protein. The sample lists about 350,000 distinct CDR3 sequences, 15% to 20% occurring once. Only a few counts were recorded for this clonotype. Its ends do not fully match the called genes, so a read error is possible. This chain uses TRBV12-3 or TRBV12-4 with TRBJ1-2, with 7 bases fitting TRBD1. This TCR was recovered from a middle-aged woman with Graves' ophthalmopathy. Sequenced: blood. CDR3 residues: CASSRLALGGSHGYIF. For the CDR3, the DNA is TGTGCCAGCAGTCGACTAGCCCTAGGGGGCTCGCATGGCTACATCTTC.